The sequence of this TCR beta chain was determined in a study of CD8 T cells in Susac syndrome. General study points: The CD4+ T cell repertoires from Susac syndrome exhibited no clonal expansion. The TCR sequencing and HLA analysis in the study involved a relatively small number of individuals, as the study acknowledged.

The germline V gene has CDR1 SGHRS and CDR2 YFSETQ. The CDR3 consists of 14 residues. The J segment lost 8 bases and the V segment lost 4 bases, leaving 1 base of the junction unmatched. Note on this clonotype: Its antigen is undetermined.

RNA was extracted with the RNeasy kit, and a quantity of about 0.45 to 1 ug was reverse transcribed using random hexamers. It was immunoSEQ multiplex PCR that amplified TCR beta CDR3 across 54 Vbeta and 13 Jbeta. TCRdb fed the immunoSEQ multiplex PCR reads into MiXCR, producing one record per CDR3 protein. This table holds roughly 130,000 distinct CDR3 sequences, over 90% found once. Sequencing of TCR beta, carried out with a high-throughput approach, was applied to CD8+ and CD4+ T cells from the blood. Sequencing was performed on CD4+ T cells from PBMCs. The clonotype comes from a human donor with Susac syndrome. This chain connects TRBV5-1 to TRBJ2-1; 15 bases are a match to TRBD2. CDR3 residues: CASSGTSGRYEQFF. CDR3 coding DNA: TGCGCCAGCAGCGGGACTAGCGGGAGGTATGAGCAGTTCTTC.